This section outlines one T cell receptor (beta chain) sequence together with its context. Its antigen is not yet known. Base-call qualities are not available, and no considerably larger clone is one nucleotide away. TCR libraries were generated with the immunoSEQ multiplex PCR assay, using TCR-beta and/or TCR-alpha/delta assays for each sample. The Illumina high-throughput platform was used to sequence the amplified TCR libraries. Processing in the source paper ran as follows. Clustering and dimensionality reduction were performed using pairwise TCRdist distances among GMM-specific receptors from ex vivo sorted or in vitro expanded T cells. Each clinical repertoire received a mean NN-distance score, defined as the average TCRdist to the nearest 10% of tetramer-positive reference sequences. To compute GEM TCR motif frequency, the fraction of unique TCRs matching known GEM sequences by V/J usage and CDR3 length was calculated. Linear discriminant analysis with leave-one-out cross-validation, implemented in scikit-learn, was used to classify active tuberculosis. TCRdb took over this immuneACCESS table, retaining in-frame rearrangements with V and J assigned. Such tables are incomplete; in checked studies, under half of the missing clones stem from an unresolved V gene, and the remainder is unexplained. V and J calls and clone size are given by that table; D and trimming were obtained from the DNA. For this sample there are approximately 29,000 clones; 90% appear just once. 6% to 7% of the sample is taken by the ten largest.

At study entry, a tuberculin skin test and the QuantiFERON-TB GOLD In-Tube IGRA were used to screen adolescents for latent tuberculosis infection. Unsorted cryopreserved PBMC were immunosequenced, covering on average around 100,000 T cells per clinical donor. Eleven high schools in the Worcester region of the Western Cape, South Africa, served as enrollment sites for adolescents aged 12 to 18 years. About ten M. tuberculosis-infected adolescents and ten uninfected adolescents, matched for age and sex, were selected. PBMC from adolescents were isolated by density centrifugation from freshly drawn heparinized blood and were then cryopreserved. The germline ends are 11 bases apart after V is trimmed by 5 bases and J by 4 bases. CDR1 and CDR2 are drawn from the germline V gene: SGHVS, FQNEAQ. Spanning cysteine to phenylalanine, the CDR3 consists of 13 amino acids. CDR3 DNA is the only sequence kept; it has 39 bases, read in frame from the first base.

This sample was included in a study of T cells in tuberculosis (dated by TCRdb to the late 2010s). In the study overall: In the study, CD1B tetramers and high-throughput TCR immunosequencing were combined to characterize T cells specific for the mycobacterial lipid antigen glucose monomycolate (GMM). In a South African clinical cohort, IGRA-negative adolescents, IGRA-positive adolescents with latent tuberculosis and adults with active tuberculosis were compared, with nine to eleven people in each group.

Results and caveats for the whole study, not just this receptor: Which clinical samples got chosen depended on the availability of cryopreserved specimens, and the active tuberculosis cases were adults, whereas the controls were adolescents. Shorter CDR3-alpha lengths in active tuberculosis patients partly drove the smaller NN-distances, and the TCR-beta difference was not statistically significant. Compared with IGRA-negative controls, TCR-alpha repertoires from active tuberculosis had smaller mean NN-distances to GMM-specific TCRs, which suggests that these TCRs underwent clonal expansion. With the diverse GMM-specific repertoire as input, a classifier achieved around 87% accuracy (AUROC around 0.93), whereas GEM motif frequencies as input gave 55% to 75% accuracy.

The sequenced sample was PBMCs. This chain is built from TRBV7-8 and TRBJ1-2; no D gene is confidently identified. The sequence derives from a donor aged 10 to 29 with latent tuberculosis or without tuberculosis infection. CDR3 loop: CASSRRDFYGYTF. The sequence in DNA is TGTGCCAGCAGCCGGAGGGATTTCTATGGCTACACCTTC. Reference TRBV7-8 and TRBJ1-2 proteins supply the regions before and after the CDR3; the full variable domain is: GAGVSQSPRYKVAKRGQDVALRCDPISGHVSLFWYQQALGQGPEFLTYFQNEAQLDKSGLPSDRFFAERPEGSVSTLKIQRTQQEDSAVYLCASSRRDFYGYTFGSGTRLTVV.